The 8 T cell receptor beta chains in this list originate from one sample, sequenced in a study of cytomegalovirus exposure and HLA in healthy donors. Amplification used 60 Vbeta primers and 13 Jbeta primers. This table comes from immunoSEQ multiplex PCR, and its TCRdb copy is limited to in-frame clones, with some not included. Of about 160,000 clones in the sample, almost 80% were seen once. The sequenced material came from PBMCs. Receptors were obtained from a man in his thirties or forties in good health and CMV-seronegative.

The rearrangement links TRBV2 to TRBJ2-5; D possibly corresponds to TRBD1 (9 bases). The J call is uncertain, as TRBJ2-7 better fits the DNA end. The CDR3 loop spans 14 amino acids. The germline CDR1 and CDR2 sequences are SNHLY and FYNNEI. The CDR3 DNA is TGTGCCAGCAGTGTAGCGGGACAGGGTTACGAGCAGTACTTC. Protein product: CASSVAGQGYEQYF.

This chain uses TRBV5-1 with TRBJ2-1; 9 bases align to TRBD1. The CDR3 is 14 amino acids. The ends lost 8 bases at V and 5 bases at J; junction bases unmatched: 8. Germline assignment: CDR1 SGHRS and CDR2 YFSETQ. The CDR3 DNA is TGCGCCAGTGACGTGGGACAGGGCCACAATGAGCAGTTCTTC. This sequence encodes CASDVGQGHNEQFF. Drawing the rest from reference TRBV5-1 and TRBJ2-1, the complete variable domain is KAGVTQTPRYLIKTRGQQVTLSCSPISGHRSVSWYQQTPGQGLQFLFEYFSETQRNKGNFPGRFSGRQFSNSRSEMNVSTLELGDSALYLCASDVGQGHNEQFFGPGTRLTVL.

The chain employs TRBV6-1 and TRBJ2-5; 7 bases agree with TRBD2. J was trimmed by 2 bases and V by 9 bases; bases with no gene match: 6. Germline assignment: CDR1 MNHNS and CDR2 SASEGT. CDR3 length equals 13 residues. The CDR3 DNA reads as TGTGCCAGAGCGAGGGGACTACAAGAGACCCAGTACTTC. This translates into CARARGLQETQYF.

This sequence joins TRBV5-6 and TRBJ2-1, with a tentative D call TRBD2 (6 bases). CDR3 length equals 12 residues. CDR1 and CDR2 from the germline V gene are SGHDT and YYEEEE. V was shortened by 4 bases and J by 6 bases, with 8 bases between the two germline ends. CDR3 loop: CASSLGGNEQFF. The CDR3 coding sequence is TGTGCCAGCAGCCTCGGGGGCAATGAGCAGTTCTTC.

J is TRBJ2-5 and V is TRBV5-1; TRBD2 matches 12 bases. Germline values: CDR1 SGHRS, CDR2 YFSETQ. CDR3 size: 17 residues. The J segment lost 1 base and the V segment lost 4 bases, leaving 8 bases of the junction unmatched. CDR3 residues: CASSVNPGLAGQETQYF. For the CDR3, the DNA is TGCGCCAGCAGCGTAAACCCGGGACTAGCGGGCCAAGAGACCCAGTACTTC.

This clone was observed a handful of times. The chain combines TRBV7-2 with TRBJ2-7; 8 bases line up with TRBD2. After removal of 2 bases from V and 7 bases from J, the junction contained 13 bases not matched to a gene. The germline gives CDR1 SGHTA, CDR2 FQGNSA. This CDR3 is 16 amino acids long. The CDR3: CASSLKVAGILGEQYF. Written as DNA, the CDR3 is TGTGCCAGCAGCTTAAAGGTAGCGGGGATCTTGGGGGAGCAGTACTTC.

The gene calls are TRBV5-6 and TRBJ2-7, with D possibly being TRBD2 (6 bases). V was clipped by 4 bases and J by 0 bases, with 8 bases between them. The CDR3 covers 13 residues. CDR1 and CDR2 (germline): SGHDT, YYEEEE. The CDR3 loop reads CASSPGVSYEQYF. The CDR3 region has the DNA TGTGCCAGCAGCCCGGGGGTCTCCTACGAGCAGTACTTC. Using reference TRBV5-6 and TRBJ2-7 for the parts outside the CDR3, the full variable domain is DAGVTQSPTHLIKTRGQQVTLRCSPKSGHDTVSWYQQALGQGPQFIFQYYEEEERQRGNFPDRFSGHQFPNYSSELNVNALLLGDSALYLCASSPGVSYEQYFGPGTRLTVT.

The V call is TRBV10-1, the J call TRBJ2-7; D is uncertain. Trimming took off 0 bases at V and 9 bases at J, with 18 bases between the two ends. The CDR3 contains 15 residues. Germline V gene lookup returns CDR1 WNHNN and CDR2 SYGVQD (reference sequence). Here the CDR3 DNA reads TGCGCCAGCAGTGAGTCCCAGGTATCTACGAGCTCGCAGTACTTC. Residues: CASSESQVSTSSQYF.